Shown below are 10 T cell receptor beta chains from a single sample sequenced in a study of cytomegalovirus exposure and HLA in healthy donors. The PCR was carried out with 60 Vbeta primers and 13 Jbeta primers. Libraries were prepared by immunoSEQ multiplex PCR; TCRdb keeps only in-frame clonotypes and omits some of them. The sample yields roughly 110,000 clones, 77% seen once. The specimen sequenced was PBMCs. The receptor set was obtained from a male donor in good health and CMV-seronegative.

The chain's CDR3 is CASSPLTERFLVDTQYF. Written as DNA, the CDR3 is TGCGCCAGCAGTCCGCTAACGGAGAGGTTCTTGGTAGATACGCAGTATTTT. The chain is built from TRBV5-1 and TRBJ2-3, with D unresolved. The CDR3 extends over 17 amino acids. Trimming took 5 bases from V and 5 from J, leaving 24 bases between them. The germline gives CDR1 SGHRS, CDR2 YFSETQ. The full variable domain, its missing parts supplied by reference TRBV5-1 and TRBJ2-3, is KAGVTQTPRYLIKTRGQQVTLSCSPISGHRSVSWYQQTPGQGLQFLFEYFSETQRNKGNFPGRFSGRQFSNSRSEMNVSTLELGDSALYLCASSPLTERFLVDTQYFGPGTRLTVL.

This chain connects TRBV28 to TRBJ1-2, with D perhaps matching TRBD1 (5 bases). CDR3 length: 12 residues. Trimming pared 5 bases from V and 8 bases from J, leaving 12 bases between. Germline V gene sequence: CDR1 MDHEN, CDR2 SYDVKM. CDR3 loop: CASSGGVFGYTF. The CDR3 DNA is TGTGCCAGCAGTGGAGGGGTTTTCGGCTACACCTTC.

The chain recombines TRBV2 with TRBJ1-4; 7 bases fit TRBD1. The V segment lost 7 bases and the J segment 0 bases; nucleotides outside the gene matches: 5. Germline V gives CDR1 SNHLY, CDR2 FYNNEI. The CDR3 extends over 15 amino acids. This CDR3 reads CASIIGGSTNEKLFF. The CDR3, as DNA: TGTGCCAGCATAATAGGGGGCTCAACTAATGAAAAACTGTTTTTT. Full variable domain (remainder filled in from reference TRBV2 and TRBJ1-4): EPEVTQTPSHQVTQMGQEVILRCVPISNHLYFYWYRQILGQKVEFLVSFYNNEISEKSEIFDDQFSVERPDGSNFTLKIRSTKLEDSAMYFCASIIGGSTNEKLFFGSGTQLSVL.

V is TRBV10-1 and J is TRBJ2-7; 9 bases line up with TRBD2. This CDR3 region has 15 residues. Unmatched junction bases numbered 9, after V lost 3 bases and J lost 6 bases. CDR1 is WNHNN, CDR2 SYGVQD, per germline (reference sequence). This CDR3 is CASSERGGRAAEQYF. In DNA form, the CDR3 reads TGCGCCAGCAGTGAAAGGGGCGGGAGGGCCGCCGAGCAGTACTTC.

The CDR3 DNA reads as TGTGCCACCAAACAGGGTTTCTACGAGCAGTACTTC. Protein sequence: CATKQGFYEQYF. The V and J genes are TRBV6-1 and TRBJ2-7; tentative D call: TRBD1 (6 bases). The CDR3 covers 12 residues. From germline, CDR1 is MNHNS and CDR2 SASEGT. Trimming removed 10 bases at V and 3 bases at J, with 13 bases between.

This chain joins TRBV28 and TRBJ1-2, with D perhaps matching TRBD1 (5 bases). Germline CDR1 reads MDHEN; CDR2 reads SYDVKM. The CDR3 sequence is 12 residues long. Deletions cut 2 bases from V and 5 bases from J, with 6 bases between. This CDR3 reads CASSLQGYGYTF. CDR3 coding DNA: TGTGCCAGCAGTTTACAGGGATATGGCTACACCTTC.

V and J are TRBV5-6 and TRBJ2-5, with 12 bases matching TRBD2. Trimming at V came to 4 bases and at J to 0 bases, leaving 13 bases not matched to a gene. The CDR3 is 19 residues long. CDR1 and CDR2 (germline): SGHDT, YYEEEE. For the CDR3, the DNA is TGTGCCAGCAGCCTAGGAGACATAGGGACTAGCGGGTACCAAGAGACCCAGTACTTC. Translated, it gives CASSLGDIGTSGYQETQYF. The complete variable domain, with remaining parts taken from reference TRBV5-6 and TRBJ2-5, reads DAGVTQSPTHLIKTRGQQVTLRCSPKSGHDTVSWYQQALGQGPQFIFQYYEEEERQRGNFPDRFSGHQFPNYSSELNVNALLLGDSALYLCASSLGDIGTSGYQETQYFGPGTRLLVL.

V is TRBV28 and J is TRBJ2-1, with D maybe TRBD2 (5 bases). CDR1 and CDR2 (germline): MDHEN, SYDVKM. The length of the CDR3 is 14 residues. V lost 9 bases, J lost 7 bases, and 19 bases lay in between. CDR3 loop: CASSEVPYTNEQFF. The CDR3, as DNA: TGTGCCAGTTCGGAGGTTCCCTACACGAATGAGCAGTTCTTC.

This clone has just one count. CDR3 loop: CASSFMPLAVLAKNIQYF. Written as DNA, the CDR3 is TGTGCCAGCTCATTCATGCCACTAGCGGTTTTAGCCAAAAACATTCAGTACTTC. The chain uses TRBV18 and TRBJ2-4, with TRBD2 matching 8 bases. V was pared by 5 bases and J by 0 bases, with 12 bases of the junction left unmatched. Germline CDR1 and CDR2: KGHSH and LQKENI. The CDR3 sequence is 18 residues long.

This chain links TRBV28 with TRBJ2-7; 7 bases line up with TRBD2. V lost 1 base to trimming and J lost 3 bases; unmatched junction nucleotides: 6. The CDR3 spans 15 residues. Germline V lookup: CDR1 MDHEN, CDR2 SYDVKM. The CDR3 bases are TGTGCCAGCAGTTTATCGCGCCTAGCGGACTACGAGCAGTACTTC. It specifies CASSLSRLADYEQYF.